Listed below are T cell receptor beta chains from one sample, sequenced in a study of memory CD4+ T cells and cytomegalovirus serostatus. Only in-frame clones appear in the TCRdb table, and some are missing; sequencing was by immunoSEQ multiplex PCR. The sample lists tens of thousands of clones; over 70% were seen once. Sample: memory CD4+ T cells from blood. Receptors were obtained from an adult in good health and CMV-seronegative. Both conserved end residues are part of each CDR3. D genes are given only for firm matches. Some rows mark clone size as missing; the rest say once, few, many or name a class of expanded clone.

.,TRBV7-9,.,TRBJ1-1,CASSLPGGPVEAFF,TGTGCCAGCAGCTTACCCGGGGGGCCCGTTGAAGCTTTCTTT
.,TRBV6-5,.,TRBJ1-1,CASSYSGQGAEAFF,TGTGCCAGCAGTTACTCGGGGCAGGGTGCTGAAGCTTTCTTT
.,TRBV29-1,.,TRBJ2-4,CSVELGQPGDVAKNIQYF,TGCAGCGTTGAACTAGGACAGCCCGGGGACGTAGCCAAAAACATTCAGTACTTC
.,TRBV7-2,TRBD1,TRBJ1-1,CASESGQGLVDEAFF,TGTGCCAGCGAGTCGGGACAGGGCTTGGTCGATGAAGCTTTCTTT
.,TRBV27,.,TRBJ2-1,CASSFGFEGEQFF,TGTGCCAGCAGTTTCGGGTTTGAGGGTGAGCAGTTCTTC
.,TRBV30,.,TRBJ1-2,CAWSVGWEAGYTF,TGTGCCTGGAGTGTAGGGTGGGAGGCTGGCTACACCTTC
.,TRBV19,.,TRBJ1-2,CASSGPSGGYTF,TGTGCCAGTAGTGGCCCTTCTGGCGGCTACACCTTC
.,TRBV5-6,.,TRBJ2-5,CASSLEQETQYF,TGTGCCAGCAGCTTGGAGCAAGAGACCCAGTACTTC
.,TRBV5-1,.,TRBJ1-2,CASSLGGSVLREGYTF,TGCGCCAGCAGCTTGGGGGGATCGGTACTTAGAGAAGGCTACACCTTC
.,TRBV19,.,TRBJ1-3,CASIDKTNTIYF,TGTGCCAGTATTGATAAGACGAACACCATATATTTT
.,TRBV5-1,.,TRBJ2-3,CASREGASTDTQYF,TGCGCCAGCAGGGAGGGGGCAAGCACAGATACGCAGTATTTT
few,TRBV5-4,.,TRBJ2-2,CASRGQPAAGELFF,TGTGCCAGCAGGGGACAACCGGCGGCCGGGGAGCTGTTTTTT
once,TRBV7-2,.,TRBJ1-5,CASSLGWVGSNQPQHF,TGTGCCAGCAGCTTAGGATGGGTCGGTAGCAATCAGCCCCAGCATTTT
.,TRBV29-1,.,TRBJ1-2,CSAGTDYGYTF,TGCAGCGCCGGGACTGATTATGGCTACACCTTC
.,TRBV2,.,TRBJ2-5,CASSRGSQETQYF,TGTGCCAGCAGTCGAGGGAGCCAAGAGACCCAGTACTTC
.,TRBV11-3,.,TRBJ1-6,CASSLDRSSPLHF,TGTGCCAGCAGCTTAGATCGGAGTTCACCCCTCCACTTT
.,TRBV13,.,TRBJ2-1,CASSLERTQGTAQFF,TGTGCCAGCAGCTTAGAGAGGACACAGGGAACCGCCCAGTTCTTC
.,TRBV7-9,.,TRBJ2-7,CASSSHGGDYEQYF,TGTGCCAGCAGTTCTCATGGGGGTGACTACGAGCAGTACTTC
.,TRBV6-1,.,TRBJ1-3,CASTQSRNTIYF,TGTGCCAGCACTCAGTCTAGAAACACCATATATTTT
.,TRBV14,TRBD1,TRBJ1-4,CASSQRGRRNEKLFF,TGTGCCAGCAGCCAAAGGGGGCGCCGTAATGAAAAACTGTTTTTT
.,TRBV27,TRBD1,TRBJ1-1,CASSLTGRTEAFF,TGTGCCAGCAGTTTGACAGGGCGGACTGAAGCTTTCTTT
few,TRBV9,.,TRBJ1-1,CASSVVGERGVAFF,TGTGCCAGCAGCGTAGTAGGGGAACGGGGTGTTGCTTTCTTT
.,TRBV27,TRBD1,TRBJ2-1,CASSVDRASYNEQFF,TGTGCCAGCAGTGTGGACAGGGCCTCCTACAATGAGCAGTTCTTC
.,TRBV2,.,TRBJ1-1,CASAPGLGTEAFF,TGTGCCAGCGCCCCGGGGCTTGGGACTGAAGCTTTCTTT
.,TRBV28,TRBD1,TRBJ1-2,CASGPGTGIYYGYTF,TGTGCCAGCGGACCCGGGACAGGGATTTACTATGGCTACACCTTC
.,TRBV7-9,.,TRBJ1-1,CASSLVAGLSDAFF,TGTGCCAGCAGCTTAGTGGCAGGCCTCTCCGACGCTTTCTTT
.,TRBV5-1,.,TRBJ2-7,CASSFTSATPYEQYF,TGCGCCAGCAGCTTTACATCCGCGACTCCCTACGAGCAGTACTTC
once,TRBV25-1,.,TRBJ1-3,CASSELWGNTIYF,TGTGCCAGCAGTGAGCTTTGGGGAAACACCATATATTTT
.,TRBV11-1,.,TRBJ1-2,CASSLGPTQSYTF,TGTGCCAGCAGCTTAGGTCCCACCCAGAGCTACACCTTC
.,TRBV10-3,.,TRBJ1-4,CAISETDLEKLFF,TGTGCCATCAGCGAGACGGATTTAGAAAAACTGTTTTTT
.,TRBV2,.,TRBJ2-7,CASSELVGFPYEQYF,TGTGCCAGCAGTGAGCTTGTAGGATTCCCCTACGAGCAGTACTTC
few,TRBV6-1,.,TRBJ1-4,CASSEMAGANEKLFF,TGTGCCAGCAGTGAAATGGCAGGGGCTAATGAAAAACTGTTTTTT
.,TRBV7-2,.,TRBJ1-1,CASSSQGGTEAFF,TGTGCCAGCAGCTCACAGGGCGGCACTGAAGCTTTCTTT
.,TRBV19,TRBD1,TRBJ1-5,CASSTWTGKGSNQPQHF,TGTGCCAGTAGTACTTGGACAGGGAAAGGGAGCAATCAGCCCCAGCATTTT